Listed below are T cell receptor beta chains from one sample, sequenced in a study of patients and donors after allogeneic stem cell transplantation. TCRdb reprocessed the RT-PCR reads via MiXCR and lists one record per CDR3 protein. The table records more than 850,000 distinct CDR3 sequences, 18% of them present only once. Sequenced sample: blood, either unsorted or a sorted T cell fraction (not recorded which). These receptors were collected from a human donor who was either an allogeneic HSCT recipient or a stem cell or donor lymphocyte infusion donor (not recorded which). It is not recorded whose cells these are; they may come from a transplant donor. The CDR3 runs from the conserved cysteine through the conserved F or W. A D gene is named only where the DNA matches it firmly. Clone size is shown for a subset of rows, as once, few, many or a class of expanded clone.

>NA|few|TRBV24-1|TRBJ2-1
CATSMGHEQFF
TGTGCCACCAGTATGGGACATGAGCAGTTCTTC
>NA|many|TRBV12-3/TRBV12-4|TRBJ1-5
CASRTSGDRYQPQHF
TGTGCCAGCAGGACCTCCGGGGATCGCTATCAGCCCCAGCATTTT
>NA|many|TRBV4-3|TRBJ2-3
CASSQDGGRDTQYF
TGCGCCAGCAGCCAAGATGGGGGGCGGGATACGCAGTATTTT
>NA|NA|TRBV10-3|TRBJ2-2
CAISTKNTGELFF
TGTGCCATCAGCACAAAGAACACCGGGGAGCTGTTTTTT
>NA|NA|TRBV12-3/TRBV12-4|TRBJ2-7
CASSPVGDSYEQYF
TGTGCCAGCAGCCCCGTCGGGGACTCCTACGAGCAGTACTTC
>TRBD1|NA|TRBV14|TRBJ1-5
CASSPYGRGRYSNQPQHF
TGTGCCAGCAGCCCCTACGGCAGGGGGAGATATAGCAATCAGCCCCAGCATTTT
>TRBD1|once|TRBV7-9|TRBJ2-7
CASSAHTGETNEQYF
TGTGCCAGCAGCGCACATACAGGGGAGACTAACGAGCAGTACTTC
>TRBD2|many|TRBV20-1|TRBJ2-3
CSARVVASGSTDTQYF
TGCAGTGCTAGAGTTGTCGCTAGCGGGAGTACAGATACGCAGTATTTT
>TRBD1|NA|TRBV7-9|TRBJ1-1
CASSPNLGQGNTEAFF
TGTGCCAGCAGCCCAAACCTAGGACAGGGGAACACTGAAGCTTTCTTT
>NA|many|TRBV12-3/TRBV12-4|TRBJ1-2
CASSFLGAGGSSYGYTF
TGTGCCAGCAGCTTCCTGGGGGCGGGGGGCTCTAGCTATGGCTACACCTTC
>TRBD2|few|TRBV27|TRBJ2-2
CASSFQGTSPTGELFF
TGTGCCAGCAGTTTTCAGGGGACTAGCCCCACCGGGGAGCTGTTTTTT
>NA|NA|TRBV4-1|TRBJ1-1
CASSQESVMNTEAFF
TGCGCCAGCAGCCAAGAGTCGGTAATGAACACTGAAGCTTTCTTT
>NA|many|TRBV5-1|TRBJ2-5
CASSASGTQEETQYF
TGCGCCAGCAGCGCCTCCGGGACACAAGAAGAGACCCAGTACTTC
>NA|few|TRBV6-1|TRBJ2-7
CASTLGRYEQYF
TGTGCCAGCACCCTCGGGCGTTACGAGCAGTACTTC
>NA|few|TRBV12-3/TRBV12-4|TRBJ1-5
CASSQTVTNQPQHF
TGTGCCAGCAGTCAGACAGTCACTAATCAGCCCCAGCATTTT
>NA|NA|TRBV6-5|TRBJ2-4
CASCSPGGNIQYF
TGTGCCAGCTGTTCCCCCGGGGGAAACATTCAGTACTTC
>NA|NA|TRBV20-1|TRBJ2-5
CSARSNQETQYF
TGCAGTGCTAGGTCCAACCAAGAGACCCAGTACTTC
>NA|few|TRBV10-3|TRBJ1-2
CAISALGGTNYGYTF
TGTGCCATCAGTGCCCTGGGAGGAACAAACTATGGCTACACCTTC